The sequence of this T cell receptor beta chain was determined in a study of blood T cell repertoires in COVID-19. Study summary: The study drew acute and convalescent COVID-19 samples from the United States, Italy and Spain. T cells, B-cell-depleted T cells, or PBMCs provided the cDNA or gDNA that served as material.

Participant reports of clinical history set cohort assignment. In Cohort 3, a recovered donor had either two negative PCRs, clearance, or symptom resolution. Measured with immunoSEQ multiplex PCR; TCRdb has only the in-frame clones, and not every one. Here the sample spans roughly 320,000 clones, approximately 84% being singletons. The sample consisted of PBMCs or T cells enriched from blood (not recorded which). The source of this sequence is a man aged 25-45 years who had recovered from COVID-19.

In DNA form, the CDR3 reads TGTGCCACCAGTGATTTAACGGCAGGGGGCTACAATGAGCAGTTCTTC. Its protein is CATSDLTAGGYNEQFF. The chain links TRBV24-1 to TRBJ2-1; TRBD1 matches at 7 bases. V lost 1 base, J lost 3 bases, and 5 bases stayed unmatched. The germline V gene has CDR1 KGHDR and CDR2 SFDVKD. There are 16 residues in the CDR3.